Given below is one TCR beta chain in context. Its antigen is undetermined. TCRdb's table, derived via immunoSEQ multiplex PCR, lists solely in-frame clones and lacks some. The profile covers just under 95,000 clones, with around 80% appearing a single time and around 7.5% taken by the ten largest. The data stem from a study of a mutant IDH1 vaccine in newly diagnosed glioma. Study findings and constraints: Changes to the top peripheral T cell clonotypes appeared unrelated to pseudoprogression.

Noted time point: baseline, week 1 (first vaccination visit). The treatment was: pre-vaccination baseline after standard-of-care therapy. The CDR3 has 14 amino acids. Germline lookup yields CDR1 SGHVS and CDR2 FNYEAQ. V was pared by 6 bases and J by 6 bases, with 15 bases between. The source was PBMCs, collected from a glioma patient treated with radiotherapy, temozolomide or both. The source is a man aged 40-55 years with glioma. The chain recombines TRBV7-6 with TRBJ2-1; perhaps D is TRBD1 or TRBD2 (5 bases each). The CDR3 is CASSYGVGGNEQFF. For the CDR3, the DNA is TGTGCCAGCAGTTATGGTGTTGGGGGCAATGAGCAGTTCTTC.